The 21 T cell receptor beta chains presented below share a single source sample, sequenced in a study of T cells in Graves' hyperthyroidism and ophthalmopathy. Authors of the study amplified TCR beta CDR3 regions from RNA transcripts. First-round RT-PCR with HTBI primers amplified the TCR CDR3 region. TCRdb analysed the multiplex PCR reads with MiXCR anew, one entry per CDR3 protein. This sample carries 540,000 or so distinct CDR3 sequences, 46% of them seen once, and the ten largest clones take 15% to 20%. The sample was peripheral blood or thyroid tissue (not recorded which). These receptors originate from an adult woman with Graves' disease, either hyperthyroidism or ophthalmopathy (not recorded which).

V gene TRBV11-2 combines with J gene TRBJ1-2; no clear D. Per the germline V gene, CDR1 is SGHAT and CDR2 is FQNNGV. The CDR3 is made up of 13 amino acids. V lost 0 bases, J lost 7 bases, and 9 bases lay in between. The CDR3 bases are TGTGCCAGCAGCTTAGATAAAGGCGTTGGCTACACCTTC. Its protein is CASSLDKGVGYTF.

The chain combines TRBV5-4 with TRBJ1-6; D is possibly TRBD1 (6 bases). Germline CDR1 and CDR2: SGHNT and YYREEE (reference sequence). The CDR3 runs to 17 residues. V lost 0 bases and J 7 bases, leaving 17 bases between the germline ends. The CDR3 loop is CASSLAGGGGLNSPLHF. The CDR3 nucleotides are TGTGCCAGCAGCTTGGCCGGGGGTGGGGGCCTAAATTCACCCCTCCACTTT.

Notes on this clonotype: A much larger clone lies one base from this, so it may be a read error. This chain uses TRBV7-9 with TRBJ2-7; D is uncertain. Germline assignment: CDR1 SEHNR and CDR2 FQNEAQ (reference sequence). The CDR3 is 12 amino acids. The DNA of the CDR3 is TGTGCCAGCAGCTCCCTGGATTACGGGCAGTACTTC. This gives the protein CASSSLDYGQYF.

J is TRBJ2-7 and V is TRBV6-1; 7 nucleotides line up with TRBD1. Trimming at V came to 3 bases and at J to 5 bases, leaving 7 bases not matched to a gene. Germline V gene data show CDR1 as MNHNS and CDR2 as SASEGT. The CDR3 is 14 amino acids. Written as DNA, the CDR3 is TGTGCCAGCAGTGATCCGGGACAGTACCACGAGCAGTACTTC. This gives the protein CASSDPGQYHEQYF.

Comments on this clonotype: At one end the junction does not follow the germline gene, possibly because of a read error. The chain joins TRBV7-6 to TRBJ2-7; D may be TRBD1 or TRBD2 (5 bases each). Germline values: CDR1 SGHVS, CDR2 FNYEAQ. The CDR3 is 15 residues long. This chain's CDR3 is CASSPQGSDAGELYF. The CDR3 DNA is TGTGCCAGCAGCCCGCAGGGCTCTGACGCCGGGGAGCTGTACTTC.

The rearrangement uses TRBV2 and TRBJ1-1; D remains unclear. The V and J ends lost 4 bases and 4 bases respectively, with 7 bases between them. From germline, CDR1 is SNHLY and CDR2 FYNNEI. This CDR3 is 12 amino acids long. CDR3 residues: CASSVASTEAFF. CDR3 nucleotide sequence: TGTGCCAGCAGTGTAGCCAGCACTGAAGCTTTCTTT.

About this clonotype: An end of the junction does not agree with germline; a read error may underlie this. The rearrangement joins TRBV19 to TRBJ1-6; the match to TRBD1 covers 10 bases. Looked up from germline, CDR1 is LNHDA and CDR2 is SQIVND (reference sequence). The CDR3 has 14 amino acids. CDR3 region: CASSTGQGYSPLHF. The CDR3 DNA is TGTGCCAGTAGTACGGGACAGGGGTATTCACCCCTCCACTTC.

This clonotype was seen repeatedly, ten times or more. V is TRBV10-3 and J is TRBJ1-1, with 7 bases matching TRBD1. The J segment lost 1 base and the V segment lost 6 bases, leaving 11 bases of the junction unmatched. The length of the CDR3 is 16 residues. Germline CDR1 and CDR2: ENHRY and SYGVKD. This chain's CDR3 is CAIRIGAGGKNTEAFF. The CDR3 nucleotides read TGTGCCATCAGGATTGGGGCAGGGGGGAAGAACACTGAAGCTTTCTTT.

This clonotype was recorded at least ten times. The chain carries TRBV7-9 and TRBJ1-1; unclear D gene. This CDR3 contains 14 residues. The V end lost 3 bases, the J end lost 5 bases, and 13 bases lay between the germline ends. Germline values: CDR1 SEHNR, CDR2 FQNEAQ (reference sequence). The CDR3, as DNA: TGTGCCAGCAGCTTTTCAGGTTTCGCAACTGAAGCTTTCTTT. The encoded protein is CASSFSGFATEAFF. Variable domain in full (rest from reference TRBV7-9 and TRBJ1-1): DTGVSQNPRHKITKRGQNVTFRCDPISEHNRLYWYRQTLGQGPEFLTYFQNEAQLEKSRLLSDRFSAERPKGSFSTLEIQRTEQGDSAMYLCASSFSGFATEAFFGQGTRLTVV.

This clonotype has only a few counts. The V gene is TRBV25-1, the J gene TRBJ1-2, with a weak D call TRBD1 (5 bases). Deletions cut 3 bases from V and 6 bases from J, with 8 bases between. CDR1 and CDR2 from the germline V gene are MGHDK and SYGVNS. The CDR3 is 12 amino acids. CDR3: CASSDGGHGYTF. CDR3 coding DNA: TGTGCCAGCAGTGATGGGGGTCATGGCTACACCTTC.

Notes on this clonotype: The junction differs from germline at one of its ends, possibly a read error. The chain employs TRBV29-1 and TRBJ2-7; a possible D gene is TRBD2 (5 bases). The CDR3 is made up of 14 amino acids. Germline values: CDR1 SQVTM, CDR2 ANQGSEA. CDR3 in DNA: TGCAGCGTTCCCGGAGACACCCACACCGGGGAGCTGTACTTC. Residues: CSVPGDTHTGELYF.

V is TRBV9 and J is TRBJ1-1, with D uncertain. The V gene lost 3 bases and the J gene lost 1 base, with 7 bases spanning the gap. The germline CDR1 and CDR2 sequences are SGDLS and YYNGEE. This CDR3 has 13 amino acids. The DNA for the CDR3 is TGTGCCAGCAGCGCAGCAGAGAACACTGAAGCTTTCTTT. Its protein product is CASSAAENTEAFF. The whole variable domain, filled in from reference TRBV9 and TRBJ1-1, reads DSGVTQTPKHLITATGQRVTLRCSPRSGDLSVYWYQQSLDQGLQFLIQYYNGEERAKGNILERFSAQQFPDLHSELNLSSLELGDSALYFCASSAAENTEAFFGQGTRLTVV.

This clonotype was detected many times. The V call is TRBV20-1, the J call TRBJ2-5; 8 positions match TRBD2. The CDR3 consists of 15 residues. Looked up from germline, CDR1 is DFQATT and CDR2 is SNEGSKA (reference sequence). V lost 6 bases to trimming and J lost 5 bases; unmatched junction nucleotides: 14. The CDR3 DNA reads TGCAGTGCGAGCTATATGCGGGGGGTATCGGAGACCCAGTACTTC. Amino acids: CSASYMRGVSETQYF.

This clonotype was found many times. The CDR3: CSARVNTGFHQPQHF. Written as DNA, the CDR3 is TGCAGTGCTAGAGTAAACACAGGATTCCATCAGCCCCAGCATTTT. The rearrangement joins TRBV20-1 to TRBJ1-5, with a tentative D call TRBD1 (5 bases). The V and J ends lost 1 base and 5 bases respectively, with 15 bases between them. The CDR3 totals 15 residues. CDR1 DFQATT and CDR2 SNEGSKA come from the germline V gene (reference sequence).

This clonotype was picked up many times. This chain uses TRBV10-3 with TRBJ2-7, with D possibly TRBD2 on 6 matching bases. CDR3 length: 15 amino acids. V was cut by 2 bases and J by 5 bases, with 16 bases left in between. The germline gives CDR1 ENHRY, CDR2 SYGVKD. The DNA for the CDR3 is TGTGCCATCAGTGAGAAATGGGAGGCCGGGGACGAGCAGTACTTC. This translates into CAISEKWEAGDEQYF.

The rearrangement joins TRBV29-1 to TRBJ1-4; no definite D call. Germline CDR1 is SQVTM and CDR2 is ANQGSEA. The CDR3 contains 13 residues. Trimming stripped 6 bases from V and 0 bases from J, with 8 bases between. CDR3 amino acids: CSVNTATNEKLFF. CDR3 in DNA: TGCAGCGTCAACACAGCAACTAATGAAAAACTGTTTTTT.

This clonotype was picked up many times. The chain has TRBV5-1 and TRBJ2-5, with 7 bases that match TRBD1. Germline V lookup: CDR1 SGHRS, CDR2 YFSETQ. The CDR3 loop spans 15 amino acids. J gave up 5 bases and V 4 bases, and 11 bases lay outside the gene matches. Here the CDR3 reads CASSPNSQGWETQYF. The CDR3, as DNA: TGCGCCAGCAGCCCCAATTCACAGGGGTGGGAGACCCAGTACTTC.

CDR3 sequence: CASSSDWDGYTF. DNA for the CDR3: TGTGCCAGCAGCTCCGACTGGGATGGCTACACCTTC. V and J are TRBV6-6 and TRBJ1-2; D is unresolved. Trimming left V 6 bases short and J 6 bases short, with 11 bases between. The CDR3 is made up of 12 amino acids. CDR1 is MNHNY and CDR2 is SVGAGI in the germline V gene (reference sequence).

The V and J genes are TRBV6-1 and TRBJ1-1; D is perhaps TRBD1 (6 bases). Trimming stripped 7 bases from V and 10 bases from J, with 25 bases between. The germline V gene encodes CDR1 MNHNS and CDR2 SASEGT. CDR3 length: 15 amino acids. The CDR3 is CASTPNDLGGASAFF. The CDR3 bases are TGTGCCAGCACCCCTAACGATCTCGGGGGCGCTTCAGCTTTCTTT.

The CDR3 loop is CSVVPGGSGYTF. In DNA, the CDR3 is TGCAGCGTTGTCCCAGGGGGTTCTGGCTACACCTTC. This rearrangement joins TRBV29-1 to TRBJ1-2; 7 nucleotides agree with TRBD1. The V gene's germline CDR1 is SQVTM and CDR2 ANQGSEA. There are 12 residues in the CDR3. V lost 4 bases, J lost 7 bases, and 6 bases stayed unmatched.

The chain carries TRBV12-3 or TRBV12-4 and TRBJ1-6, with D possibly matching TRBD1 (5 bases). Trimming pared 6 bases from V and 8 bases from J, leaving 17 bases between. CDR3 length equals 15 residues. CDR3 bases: TGTGCCAGCAGACGGCACGGGACCTTAGATTCACCCCTCCACTTT. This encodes CASRRHGTLDSPLHF.